This entry features one T cell receptor beta chain sequence. A J-beta primer mix and a sample-barcoded 5' primer were used in a second PCR of about 7 to 12 cycles. TCRdb re-derived calls from the 5' RACE reads in MiXCR, one entry per CDR3 protein. The data contain hundreds of thousands of distinct CDR3 sequences, 52% of them singletons. The data originate from a study of blood T cells in healthy people across ages. Germline values: CDR1 LGHDT, CDR2 YNNKEL (reference sequence). This CDR3 spans 15 amino acids. Trimming pared 1 base from V and 4 bases from J, leaving 14 bases between. Sequenced input: blood. The clonotype comes from an elderly woman in good health. The V call is TRBV3-1, the J call TRBJ2-7; D possibly corresponds to TRBD2 (5 bases). The CDR3 region is CASSQGRQDFYEQYF. The CDR3 DNA is TGTGCCAGCAGCCAAGGCCGGCAGGACTTTTACGAGCAGTACTTC.